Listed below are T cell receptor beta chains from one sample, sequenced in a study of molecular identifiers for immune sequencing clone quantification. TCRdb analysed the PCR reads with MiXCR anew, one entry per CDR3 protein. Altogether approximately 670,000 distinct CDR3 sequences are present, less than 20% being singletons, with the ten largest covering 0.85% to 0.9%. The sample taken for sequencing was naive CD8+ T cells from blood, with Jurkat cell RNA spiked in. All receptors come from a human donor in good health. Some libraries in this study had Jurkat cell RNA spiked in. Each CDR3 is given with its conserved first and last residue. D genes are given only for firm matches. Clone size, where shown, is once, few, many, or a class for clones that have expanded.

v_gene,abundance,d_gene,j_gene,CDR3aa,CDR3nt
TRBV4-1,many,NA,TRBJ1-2,CASSQALQGLSWYGYTF,TGCGCCAGCAGCCAAGCTCTGCAGGGATTATCCTGGTATGGCTACACCTTC
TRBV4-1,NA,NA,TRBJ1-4,CASSLGLNVKLFF,TGCGCCAGCAGCCTGGGACTCAATGTAAAACTGTTTTTT
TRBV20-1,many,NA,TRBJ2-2,CSAIDTYANTGELFF,TGCAGTGCCATCGACACCTACGCGAACACCGGGGAGCTGTTTTTT
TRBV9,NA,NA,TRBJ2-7,CAGSDPLRSPYEQYF,TGTGCCGGCAGCGACCCTCTTAGGTCCCCCTACGAGCAGTACTTC
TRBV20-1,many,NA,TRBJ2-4,CSASFLDSSAKNIQYF,TGCAGTGCTAGTTTTTTGGACAGTTCAGCCAAAAACATTCAGTACTTC
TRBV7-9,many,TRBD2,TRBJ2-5,CASSLATSGEETQYF,TGTGCCAGCAGCTTAGCCACTAGCGGAGAAGAGACCCAGTACTTC
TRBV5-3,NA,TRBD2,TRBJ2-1,CASSQPGLVGPFF,TGTGCCAGCAGCCAACCGGGACTAGTAGGTCCGTTCTTC
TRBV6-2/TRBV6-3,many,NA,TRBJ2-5,CASSYRLGGRETQYF,TGTGCCAGCAGTTATCGATTGGGGGGCAGAGAGACCCAGTACTTC
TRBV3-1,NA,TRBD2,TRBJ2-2,CASSQVVAGAQYGAGELFF,TGTGCCAGCAGCCAAGTGGTAGCGGGAGCCCAGTACGGAGCCGGGGAGCTGTTTTTT
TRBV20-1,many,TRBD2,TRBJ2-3,CSARDLAGIDTQYF,TGCAGTGCTAGAGATCTAGCGGGGATAGATACGCAGTATTTT
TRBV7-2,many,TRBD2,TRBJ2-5,CASSRLAESQETQYF,TGTGCCAGCAGCAGACTAGCGGAGAGCCAAGAGACCCAGTACTTC
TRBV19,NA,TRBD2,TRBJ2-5,CASSIGGRAGGSAETQYF,TGTGCCAGTAGTATTGGGGGTCGAGCGGGAGGGTCGGCGGAGACCCAGTACTTC
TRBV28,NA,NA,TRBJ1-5,CASGLVSNQPQHF,TGTGCCAGCGGTTTGGTCAGCAATCAGCCCCAGCATTTT
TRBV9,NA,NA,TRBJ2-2,CASSGGPLGGELFF,TGTGCCAGCAGCGGGGGACCTTTAGGCGGGGAGCTGTTTTTT
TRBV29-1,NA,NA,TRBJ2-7,CSVELDVTYEQYF,TGCAGCGTTGAGTTAGACGTTACCTACGAGCAGTACTTC
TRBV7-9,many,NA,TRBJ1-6,CASNEGVGNSPLHF,TGTGCCAGCAACGAGGGAGTGGGCAATTCACCCCTCCACTTT
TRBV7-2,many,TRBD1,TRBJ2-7,CASSLGLGQAYEQYF,TGTGCCAGCAGCTTAGGGTTGGGACAGGCCTACGAGCAGTACTTC
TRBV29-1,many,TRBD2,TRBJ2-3,CSVPGLAGGSDTQYF,TGCAGCGTTCCTGGATTAGCGGGAGGCTCAGATACGCAGTATTTT
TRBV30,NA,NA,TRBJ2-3,CAWARLGPLNTQYF,TGTGCCTGGGCCCGACTAGGACCACTCAATACGCAGTATTTT
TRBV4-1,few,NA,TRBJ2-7,CASSQVLGALHEQYF,TGCGCCAGCAGCCAAGTTCTGGGGGCGCTACACGAGCAGTACTTC
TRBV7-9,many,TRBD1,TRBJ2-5,CASRKRTGAETQYF,TGTGCCAGCAGGAAAAGGACAGGGGCGGAGACCCAGTACTTC
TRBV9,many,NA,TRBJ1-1,CASSVKGNTEAFF,TGTGCCAGCAGCGTTAAAGGTAACACTGAAGCTTTCTTT
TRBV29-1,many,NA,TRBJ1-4,CSVAQTAFNEKLFF,TGCAGCGTTGCTCAGACGGCTTTTAATGAAAAACTGTTTTTT
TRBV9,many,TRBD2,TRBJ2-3,CASSVGTSDYTQYF,TGTGCCAGCAGCGTCGGGACTAGCGATTATACGCAGTATTTT
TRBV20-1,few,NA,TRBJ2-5,CSARDLMGGTQYF,TGCAGTGCTAGAGATCTTATGGGGGGGACCCAGTACTTC
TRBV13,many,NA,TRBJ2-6,CASSPTGGRRLHLTF,TGTGCCAGCAGCCCGACCGGAGGTAGGAGGCTCCATCTGACTTTC
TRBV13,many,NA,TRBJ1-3,CASSLGWSSGNTIYF,TGTGCCAGCAGCTTAGGCTGGTCTTCTGGAAACACCATATATTTT
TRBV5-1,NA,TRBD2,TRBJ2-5,CASSSFDGGAEETQYF,TGCGCCAGCAGCTCCTTTGACGGGGGGGCAGAAGAGACCCAGTACTTC
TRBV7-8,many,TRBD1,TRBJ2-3,CASSLADRGGRPDTQYF,TGTGCCAGCAGCTTAGCGGATAGAGGGGGCCGTCCAGATACGCAGTATTTT
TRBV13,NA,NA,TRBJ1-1,CASSPLLAGGGTEAFF,TGTGCCAGCAGCCCGCTACTTGCGGGGGGGGGAACTGAAGCTTTCTTT
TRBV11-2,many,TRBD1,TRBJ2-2,CASSPRDRDPNTGELFF,TGTGCCAGCAGCCCACGGGACAGGGACCCCAACACCGGGGAGCTGTTTTTT
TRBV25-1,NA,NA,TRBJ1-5,CASSASSPFDNQPQHF,TGTGCCAGCAGTGCTTCGAGTCCTTTTGACAATCAGCCCCAGCATTTT
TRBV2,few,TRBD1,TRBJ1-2,CASRSGTVYFYGYTF,TGTGCCAGCAGGAGCGGGACAGTCTACTTCTATGGCTACACCTTC
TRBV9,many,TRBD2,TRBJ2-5,CASSTGGTNGETQYF,TGTGCCAGCAGCACGGGGGGGACAAACGGCGAGACCCAGTACTTC
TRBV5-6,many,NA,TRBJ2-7,CASSLETGGAYEQYF,TGTGCCAGCAGCCTTGAGACAGGAGGGGCCTACGAGCAGTACTTC
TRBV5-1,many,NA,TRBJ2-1,CASSLAGGLNNEQFF,TGCGCCAGCAGCTTGGCCGGGGGGCTAAACAATGAGCAGTTCTTC
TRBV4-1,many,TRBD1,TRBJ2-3,CASSQVWTGTSTDTQYF,TGCGCCAGCAGCCAAGTCTGGACAGGGACCAGCACAGATACGCAGTATTTT
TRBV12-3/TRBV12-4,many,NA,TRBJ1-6,CASSWGGSPLHF,TGTGCCAGCAGTTGGGGAGGTTCACCCCTCCACTTT
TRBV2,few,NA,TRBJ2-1,CASSEVNYSEQFF,TGTGCCAGCAGTGAAGTCAACTACAGTGAGCAGTTCTTC
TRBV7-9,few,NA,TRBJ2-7,CASSRGGVDYEQYF,TGTGCCAGCAGCCGAGGCGGGGTAGACTACGAGCAGTACTTC
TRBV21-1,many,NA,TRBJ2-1,CASSKDVGKTEQFF,TGTGCCAGCAGCAAAGACGTGGGAAAGACGGAGCAGTTCTTC
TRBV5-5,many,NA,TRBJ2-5,CASSLNLRGQIGETQYF,TGTGCCAGCAGCTTGAATTTGCGGGGACAAATCGGGGAGACCCAGTACTTC
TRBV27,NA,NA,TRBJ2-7,CASSLAGAGGEQYF,TGTGCCAGCAGTTTAGCAGGGGCAGGAGGCGAGCAGTACTTC
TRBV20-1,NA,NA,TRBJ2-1,CSAREDGAQDEQFF,TGCAGTGCTAGAGAAGATGGGGCCCAAGATGAGCAGTTCTTC
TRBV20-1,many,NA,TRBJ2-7,CSARDGGLSSYEQYF,TGCAGTGCTAGAGACGGGGGTTTAAGCTCCTACGAGCAGTACTTC
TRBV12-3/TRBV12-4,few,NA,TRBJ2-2,CASSRERIGELFF,TGTGCCAGCAGCAGGGAGAGGATCGGGGAGCTGTTTTTT
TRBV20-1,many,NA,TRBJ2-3,CSARDFGTTSTDTQYF,TGCAGTGCTAGAGATTTTGGGACAACGAGCACAGATACGCAGTATTTT
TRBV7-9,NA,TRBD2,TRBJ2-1,CASSFEGGPGNEQFF,TGTGCCAGCAGCTTCGAGGGAGGGCCTGGAAATGAGCAGTTCTTC